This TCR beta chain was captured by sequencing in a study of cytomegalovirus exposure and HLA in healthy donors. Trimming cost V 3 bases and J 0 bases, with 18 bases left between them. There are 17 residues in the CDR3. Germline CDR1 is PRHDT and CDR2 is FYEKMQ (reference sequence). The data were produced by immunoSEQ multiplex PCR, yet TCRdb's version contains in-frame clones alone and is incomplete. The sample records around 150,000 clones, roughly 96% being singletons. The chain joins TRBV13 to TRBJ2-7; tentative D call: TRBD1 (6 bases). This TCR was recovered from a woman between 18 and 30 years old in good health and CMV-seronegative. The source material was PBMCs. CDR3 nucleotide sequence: TGTGCCAGCAGCTTTACAAGCCAGGGGTCGAGCTCCTACGAGCAGTACTTC. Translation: CASSFTSQGSSSYEQYF.